A single sample is the source of the 26 T cell receptor delta chains below, sequenced in a study of γδ T cells in repeated Plasmodium falciparum infection. TCRdb reanalyzed the multiplex PCR reads using CATT. The table shows tens of thousands of delta-chain clones, with about 1.5% occurring only once. Gammadelta T cells were flow-sorted from PBMC into Vgamma9/Vdelta2+ and Vdelta2-negative populations for bulk analysis. The sample comprised gamma-delta T cells from blood. The receptors shown here come from a pool of human donors (malaria-infected and uninfected, not separated).

V usage is TRDV1 and J usage is TRDJ1, with 13 bases identical to TRDD3. Here the J gene came from matching the DNA to germline, since TCRdb omits it. The germline V gene has CDR1 TSWWSYY and CDR2 QGS. The CDR3 runs to 23 residues. The V segment lost 2 bases and the J segment 0 bases; nucleotides outside the gene matches: 21. CDR3 residues: CALGEVTLLYWGIRGPYTDKLIF. CDR3 in DNA: TGTGCTCTTGGGGAAGTCACCCTTTTGTACTGGGGGATACGCGGCCCATACACCGATAAACTCATCTTT.

This clone was counted only a few times. A far larger clone is off by one base, so a read error is likely. The identical CDR3 is also encoded by other nucleotide sequences in the sample. The chain uses TRDV1 and TRDJ1; D is perhaps TRDD3 (5 bases). Because TCRdb records no J gene, it was assigned here through a match of the DNA to germline. Between the trimmed V and J ends, which lost 4 bases and 3 bases, there was a span of 27 bases. Per the germline V gene, CDR1 is TSWWSYY and CDR2 is QGS. The CDR3 is 19 amino acids. CDR3 amino acids: CALGVCTRAGRGMSDKLIF. DNA of the CDR3: TGTGCTCTTGGGGTGTGCACTAGGGCTGGTCGGGGAATGTCCGATAAACTCATCTTT.

This clone was observed a few times. A read error likely explains why the TCRdb protein, taken from a much larger clone, differs from this DNA's translation at residue 7; the protein shown is translated from the DNA. The rearrangement joins TRDV1 to TRDJ2, with TRDD3 matching 11 bases. TCRdb carries no J gene annotation; the J gene was assigned here by matching the DNA with germline. This CDR3 comprises 21 residues. The V segment lost 5 bases and the J segment 6 bases; nucleotides outside the gene matches: 23. Germline V CDR1 and CDR2: TSWWSYY, QGS. CDR3 sequence reads: CALGFSCLQDLGDTRAAQLFF. CDR3 nucleotide sequence: TGTGCTCTTGGGTTTTCCTGCCTGCAAGACCTGGGGGATACTCGGGCAGCACAACTCTTCTTT.

Turning to this clone: The amino acid sequence in TCRdb belongs to a much larger clone and departs from this DNA's translation at residue 16, likely a sequencing read error; the sequence shown is translated from the DNA. J is TRDJ1 and V is TRDV1, with 7 bases that match TRDD3. The J gene, left out of TCRdb, was set here by checking the DNA against germline. This CDR3 spans 22 amino acids. Germline CDR1 and CDR2: TSWWSYY and QGS. The V and J ends lost 0 bases and 2 bases, in that order; junction bases with no gene match: 24. For the CDR3, the DNA is TGTGCTCTTGGGGAACTCAAGGTACCTACTGGGGATAAGCCCGGGGAAACCGATAAACTCATCTTT. It codes for CALGELKVPTGDKPGETDKLIF.

This clone has ten or more counts. A much larger clone differs by one base, so this may be a read error. Other DNA sequences in the sample encode the same CDR3. V and J are TRDV2 and TRDJ1, with 7 bases that match TRDD3. The V gene end was trimmed by 0 bases and the J gene end by 1 base; junction bases not matched to a gene: 16. The CDR3 has 19 amino acids. Germline CDR1 reads GEAIGNYY; CDR2 reads EKD. CDR3 bases: TGTGCCTGTGACACCCTGCCTCCTGGGGGGTACGGAAGCACCGATAAACTCATCTTT. Residues: CACDTLPPGGYGSTDKLIF.

This clone has a count of ten or more. This chain uses TRDV1 with TRDJ1; TRDD3 aligns across 10 bases. CDR1 TSWWSYY and CDR2 QGS come from the germline V gene. The V and J ends lost 5 bases and 3 bases, in that order; junction bases with no gene match: 18. The CDR3 loop spans 19 amino acids. The CDR3 loop is CALGMYWGIGAKGPDKLIF. Here the CDR3 DNA reads TGTGCTCTTGGGATGTACTGGGGGATTGGGGCGAAGGGCCCCGATAAACTCATCTTT.

Ten or more counts support this clone. Possible read error: a much larger clone is one base away. This specimen includes other DNA sequences encoding the same CDR3. V gene TRDV1 combines with J gene TRDJ1, with D tentatively TRDD3 (5 bases). V lost 0 bases, J lost 0 bases, and 14 bases lay in between. Looked up from germline, CDR1 is TSWWSYY and CDR2 is QGS. The CDR3 spans 17 residues. The CDR3 DNA follows: TGTGCTCTTGGGGAACTCAGGGGAATACATGACACCGATAAACTCATCTTT. Protein product: CALGELRGIHDTDKLIF.

This clone was seen a few times. TCRdb assigns this DNA the protein of a much larger clone, which departs from its translation at residue 13; this likely reflects a read error, and the protein shown comes from translating the DNA. The chain is built from TRDV1 and TRDJ1, with 9 bases lining up with TRDD3. Since TCRdb gives no J gene, matching the DNA to germline was used here to assign it. The J segment lost 1 base and the V segment lost 2 bases, leaving 14 bases of the junction unmatched. In germline, CDR1 is TSWWSYY, CDR2 QGS. CDR3 size: 19 residues. The CDR3 sequence is CALGEFGIFWGILTDKLIF. DNA of the CDR3: TGTGCTCTTGGGGAATTCGGCATTTTCTGGGGGATCCTCACCGATAAACTCATCTTT.

To note about this clone: A far larger clone is off by one base, so a read error is likely. In the same sample, other DNA sequences code for this CDR3. V usage is TRDV1 and J usage is TRDJ2; D gene unclear. The germline CDR1 and CDR2 sequences are TSWWSYY and QGS. V was pared by 1 base and J by 3 bases, with 18 bases between. The CDR3 is 18 residues long. CDR3 protein: CALGERTSLAALTAQLFF. Written as DNA, the CDR3 is TGTGCTCTTGGGGAACGTACCTCCCTCGCCGCTCTGACAGCACAACTCTTCTTT.

To note about this clone: TCRdb has a much larger clone's protein, which differs at residue 10 from the translation of this DNA, likely because of a read error; what is shown is the protein translated from the DNA. The rearrangement links TRDV1 to TRDJ1; tentative D call: TRDD3 (5 bases). CDR1 is TSWWSYY and CDR2 is QGS in the germline V gene. V lost 0 bases, J lost 1 base, and 12 bases lay in between. The CDR3 has 16 residues. The CDR3 region has the DNA TGTGCTCTTGGGGAACTGGAGGTGGGGCCCACCGATAAACTCATCTTT. Its translation: CALGELEVGPTDKLIF.

The chain uses TRDV1 and TRDJ1; perhaps TRDD3 as D (6 bases). From germline, CDR1 is TSWWSYY and CDR2 QGS. The CDR3 is made up of 16 amino acids. Trimming removed 6 bases from V and 0 bases from J, with 17 bases in between. The CDR3 region has the DNA TGTGCTCTTGGTCCCACCCACTGGGTGTACACCGATAAACTCATCTTT. It translates to CALGPTHWVYTDKLIF.

The table lists this clone with a few counts. The same CDR3 can be traced to other DNA sequences in this sample. The chain has TRDV1 and TRDJ3, with TRDD3 matching 10 bases. As TCRdb names no J gene, one was assigned here on the basis of a DNA match to germline. CDR1 is TSWWSYY and CDR2 is QGS in the germline V gene. The junction had 43 bases not matched to a gene; V was cut back by 4 bases and J by 16 bases. The CDR3 extends over 26 amino acids. The CDR3 coding sequence is TGTGCTCTTGGGGGAACTAAAGTCCAAAAGGGGGATACGCTTAGGGAGTTCTCCTGGGACACCAGGCAGATGTTTTTC. Its protein is CALGGTKVQKGDTLREFSWDTRQMFF.

With respect to this clone: The amino acid sequence in TCRdb belongs to a much larger clone and departs from this DNA's translation at residue 10, likely a sequencing read error; the sequence shown is translated from the DNA. The chain combines TRDV2 with TRDJ1; the match to TRDD3 covers 9 bases. TCRdb is silent on the J gene; assignment here came from matching the DNA to germline. CDR1 and CDR2 from the germline V gene are GEAIGNYY and EKD. This CDR3 region has 23 residues. V was clipped by 5 bases and J by 1 base; unmatched bases: 31. In DNA form, the CDR3 reads TGTGCCTGTGGCAAACACTTCCTAATGAAGGGGATACGCTCCCGGGGTTGCACCGATAAACTCATCTTT. Protein: CACGKHFLMKGIRSRGCTDKLIF.

This clone was seen more than once but under ten times. This sequence is one base from a far larger clone and is likely a read error. The same CDR3 also results from other DNA sequences found in this sample. The chain carries TRDV1 and TRDJ1; TRDD3 agrees at 13 bases. Here the J gene was assigned by germline matching of the DNA, as TCRdb has none. The CDR3 is 25 amino acids. The J segment lost 10 bases and the V segment lost 2 bases, leaving 37 bases of the junction unmatched. Germline V gene data show CDR1 as TSWWSYY and CDR2 as QGS. Here the CDR3 reads CALGEISAPSRAPYWGIRVTIGLIF. In nucleotides, the CDR3 is TGTGCTCTTGGGGAAATTTCGGCTCCCTCTCGGGCTCCGTACTGGGGGATACGGGTTACAATAGGACTCATCTTT.

Worth noting for this clone: The protein that TCRdb holds for this DNA derives from a much larger clone and differs from the translated DNA at residue 12, which likely indicates a read error; the protein shown here is translated from the DNA. The chain joins TRDV1 to TRDJ1, with TRDD3 matching 12 bases. TCRdb offers no J gene call, so here the DNA was matched to germline to obtain one. This CDR3 has 26 residues. CDR1 and CDR2 (germline): TSWWSYY, QGS. V was clipped by 0 bases and J by 1 base; unmatched bases: 30. The CDR3 sequence: CALGELHTFLQIPYWGIQSCTDKLIF. CDR3 sequence (DNA): TGTGCTCTTGGGGAACTCCATACCTTCCTACAGATCCCGTACTGGGGGATACAGTCTTGCACCGATAAACTCATCTTT.

About this clone itself: TCRdb has a much larger clone's protein, which differs at residue 4 from the translation of this DNA, likely because of a read error; what is shown is the protein translated from the DNA. The chain couples TRDV1 to TRDJ1; 11 bases line up with TRDD3. Per the germline V gene, CDR1 is TSWWSYY and CDR2 is QGS. The CDR3 runs to 19 residues. CDR3 sequence reads: CALEEPTADWGIGTDKLIF. CDR3 DNA: TGTGCTCTTGAGGAACCCACGGCAGACTGGGGGATAGGGACCGATAAACTCATCTTT.

This clone was counted ten times or more. The chain uses TRDV2 and TRDJ1; 7 bases are shared with TRDD3. CDR1 and CDR2 (germline): GEAIGNYY, EKD. The CDR3 consists of 16 residues. Trimming took 3 bases from V and 0 from J; bases not matched to a gene: 9. CDR3 sequence (DNA): TGTGCCTGTGACGGATTGGGGGACTTGTACACCGATAAACTCATCTTT. This sequence encodes CACDGLGDLYTDKLIF.

A note on this clone: This DNA's translation differs at residue 15 from TCRdb's protein, which comes from a much larger clone; a read error is likely, and the protein shown is translated from the DNA. The V and J genes are TRDV1 and TRDJ1, with TRDD3 matching 8 bases. Trimming took 3 bases from V and 10 from J; bases not matched to a gene: 22. This CDR3 has 18 amino acids. From germline, CDR1 is TSWWSYY and CDR2 QGS. Here the CDR3 DNA reads TGTGCTCTTGGGGACAGTTACGTAAGGGGACTGGGGGCCCCTAGACTCATCTTT. The encoded protein is CALGDSYVRGLGAPRLIF.

This clone was counted only a few times. The protein given by TCRdb reflects a much larger clone and differs at residue 9 from this DNA's translation, likely from a read error; the protein shown is the DNA's translation. V and J are TRDV1 and TRDJ1; D possibly corresponds to TRDD3 (6 bases). TCRdb leaves out the J gene; it was filled in here by matching the DNA to germline. The CDR3 length is 21 residues. Between the trimmed V and J ends, which lost 0 bases and 1 base, there was a span of 27 bases. The V gene's germline CDR1 is TSWWSYY and CDR2 QGS. In DNA, the CDR3 is TGTGCTCTTGGGGAACTAAGGCACTGCTTCGGATACCTGAGGCCCACCGATAAACTCATCTTT. Protein sequence: CALGELRHCFGYLRPTDKLIF.

This clone is categorized as medium-sized (0.01 to 0.1%). Other DNA sequences in this specimen translate into the identical CDR3. The rearrangement links TRDV3 to TRDJ1, with 8 nucleotides matching TRDD3. Per germline, CDR1 TVYSNPD and CDR2 GDNSRS (reference sequence). CDR3 length: 15 amino acids. V trimming: 3 bases; J trimming: 7 bases; junction bases outside the gene matches: 16. CDR3 nucleotide sequence: TGTGCCTTACGCGAATACTGGGGGTCGCGACGTAAACTCATCTTT. Translation: CALREYWGSRRKLIF.

Of note for this clone: A far larger clone lies a single base away; this is likely a read error. Additional DNA sequences in this sample encode the identical CDR3. The V gene is TRDV1, but the J gene lacks a call; TRDD3 is taken as the D call from the table, unchecked against the DNA. This CDR3 has 20 residues. CDR1 is TSWWSYY, CDR2 QGS, per germline. The CDR3 bases are TGTGCTCTTGGGTGGCCTTCCCGGGCCCTGGGGGATTGTAACACCGATAAGCTCATCTTT. This encodes CALGWPSRALGDCNTDKLIF.

V and J are TRDV1 and TRDJ1, with TRDD3 matching over 11 bases. Matching the DNA to germline supplied the J gene, which TCRdb does not give. The CDR3 loop spans 24 amino acids. Germline V gives CDR1 TSWWSYY, CDR2 QGS. Trimming at V came to 7 bases and at J to 0 bases, leaving 31 bases not matched to a gene. The CDR3: CALEASSIKTVRLGDMGYTDKLIF. DNA for the CDR3: TGTGCTCTTGAAGCTTCCTCTATAAAGACGGTTCGACTGGGGGATATGGGGTACACCGATAAACTCATCTTT.

This clone was seen repeatedly, ten times or more. A single base separates this from a much larger clone, so it may be a read error. The sample holds other DNA sequences that translate to the same CDR3. The rearrangement links TRDV1 to TRDJ1; a possible D gene is TRDD3 (5 bases). Germline values: CDR1 TSWWSYY, CDR2 QGS. CDR3 length: 15 amino acids. CDR3: CALGESPRWDDKLIF. Here the CDR3 DNA reads TGTGCTCTCGGGGAATCGCCCCGTTGGGACGATAAACTCATTTTT.

This clone was picked up a small number of times. The TCRdb record carries a much larger clone's protein, which differs from this DNA's translation at residue 8; a read error is the likely cause, and the protein listed here is the DNA translation. This chain connects TRDV1 to TRDJ1; 13 bases map to TRDD3. TCRdb lists no J gene, so it was determined here by aligning the DNA to germline. Germline V CDR1 and CDR2: TSWWSYY, QGS. CDR3 size: 21 residues. The V and J ends lost 4 bases and 3 bases, in that order; junction bases with no gene match: 20. The CDR3 nucleotides read TGTGCTCTTGGGGCCCCTTCCTGCGTATCCCTACTGGGGGATACGGCCGATAAACTCATCTTT. This translates into CALGAPSCVSLLGDTADKLIF.

In its sample, this clone was seen a few times. The amino acid sequence in TCRdb belongs to a much larger clone and departs from this DNA's translation at residue 3, likely a sequencing read error; the sequence shown is translated from the DNA. The CDR3 protein is CAPGEMKARMRRFTGYTDKLIF. DNA for the CDR3: TGTGCTCCTGGGGAAATGAAGGCTCGAATGAGGAGATTTACCGGGTACACCGATAAACTCATCTTT. The chain couples TRDV1 to TRDJ1; TRDD3 might be the D (6 bases). TCRdb carries no J gene annotation; the J gene was assigned here by matching the DNA with germline. The CDR3 extends over 22 amino acids. CDR1 and CDR2 (germline): TSWWSYY, QGS.

Comment on this clone: TCRdb lists the protein of a much larger clone for this DNA, which differs at residue 14, so this is likely a read error; the protein given here is translated from the DNA itself. The chain combines TRDV2 with TRDJ1; TRDD3 aligns across 11 bases. Germline lookup yields CDR1 GEAIGNYY and CDR2 EKD. With 1 base clipped from V and 0 bases from J, the junction kept 18 bases outside the gene matches. This CDR3 has 21 amino acids. The chain's CDR3 is CACDTLPAGGYLGIYTDKLIF. CDR3 DNA sequence: TGTGCCTGTGACACTCTACCCGCTGGGGGATACCTCGGAATCTACACCGATAAACTCATCTTT.